These T cell receptor beta chains were read from a single sample in a study of shared clonotypes between healthy human individuals. Only in-frame clones appear in the TCRdb table, and some are missing; sequencing was by immunoSEQ multiplex PCR. The data contain about 990,000 clones, about 84% of them seen just once; the ten biggest clones take up 0.6% to 0.75%. The source material was memory CD4+ T cells from PBMCs. All receptors come from a man younger than 35 in good health. Some clones in this sample may be carry-over from other donors' samples. The CDR3 runs from the conserved cysteine through the conserved F or W. The order of the fields is clone size, J gene, V gene, D gene, CDR3 DNA, CDR3 protein. A D gene is named only where the DNA matches it firmly. Clone size is shown for a subset of rows, as once, few, many or a class of expanded clone.

clone_size: .; j_call: TRBJ1-4; v_call: TRBV5-1; d_call: .; cdr3_nt: TGCGCCAGCAGCTTGGATCCGGGAACTAATGAAAAACTGTTTTTT; cdr3_aa: CASSLDPGTNEKLFF
clone_size: .; j_call: TRBJ1-1; v_call: TRBV4-1; d_call: .; cdr3_nt: TGCGCCAGCAGCCCCAGAGGGGCGGGACAAAACACTGAAGCTTTCTTT; cdr3_aa: CASSPRGAGQNTEAFF
clone_size: .; j_call: TRBJ2-7; v_call: TRBV11-2; d_call: .; cdr3_nt: TGTGCCAGCAGCTTAAACGGAGGGGGGACCTACGAGCAGTACTTC; cdr3_aa: CASSLNGGGTYEQYF
clone_size: .; j_call: TRBJ1-5; v_call: TRBV6-6; d_call: .; cdr3_nt: TGTGCCAGCGAGAGGGGAGGGCAGCCCCAGCATTTT; cdr3_aa: CASERGGQPQHF
clone_size: .; j_call: TRBJ1-6; v_call: TRBV4-3; d_call: .; cdr3_nt: TGCGCCAGCAGCCAGGTGAAGGGCTTTAATTCACCCCTCCACTTT; cdr3_aa: CASSQVKGFNSPLHF
clone_size: .; j_call: TRBJ2-1; v_call: TRBV2; d_call: .; cdr3_nt: TGTGCCAGCTGCCTGGGGAGGTTATACAATGAGCAGTTCTTC; cdr3_aa: CASCLGRLYNEQFF
clone_size: few; j_call: TRBJ1-4; v_call: TRBV6-6; d_call: .; cdr3_nt: TGTGCCAGCAGTTATTCGAGGGGGGACGAAAAACTGTTTTTT; cdr3_aa: CASSYSRGDEKLFF
clone_size: few; j_call: TRBJ1-2; v_call: TRBV29-1; d_call: .; cdr3_nt: TGCAGCGTCTCCCCAGTGCAGGGGACTAACTATGGCTACACCTTC; cdr3_aa: CSVSPVQGTNYGYTF
clone_size: .; j_call: TRBJ1-1; v_call: TRBV7-9; d_call: .; cdr3_nt: TGTGCCAGCAGCTTAGGGACCATGAACACTGAAGCTTTCTTT; cdr3_aa: CASSLGTMNTEAFF
clone_size: .; j_call: TRBJ1-1; v_call: TRBV5-6; d_call: TRBD1; cdr3_nt: TGTGCCAGCAGCCCACAGGGGCGGGATACTGAAGCTTTCTTT; cdr3_aa: CASSPQGRDTEAFF
clone_size: few; j_call: TRBJ1-5; v_call: TRBV19; d_call: .; cdr3_nt: TGTGCCAGTAGTACGCAAAGGAGGGATCAGCCCCAGCATTTT; cdr3_aa: CASSTQRRDQPQHF
clone_size: .; j_call: TRBJ1-5; v_call: TRBV20-1; d_call: .; cdr3_nt: TGCAGTGCTGGAATTAGGGCCCAGCATTTT; cdr3_aa: CSAGIRAQHF
clone_size: .; j_call: TRBJ1-1; v_call: TRBV11-3; d_call: .; cdr3_nt: TGTGCCAGCAGCTTAACAGAGGGCACTGAAGCTTTCTTT; cdr3_aa: CASSLTEGTEAFF
clone_size: .; j_call: TRBJ1-4; v_call: TRBV27; d_call: TRBD1; cdr3_nt: TGTGCCAGCAGCGACAGGGATGAAAAACTGTTTTTT; cdr3_aa: CASSDRDEKLFF
clone_size: .; j_call: TRBJ2-2; v_call: TRBV29-1; d_call: .; cdr3_nt: TGCAGCGTTGGAGAAAGGGGGTCGGGGGAGCTGTTTTTT; cdr3_aa: CSVGERGSGELFF
clone_size: .; j_call: TRBJ1-3; v_call: TRBV5-8; d_call: .; cdr3_nt: TGTGCCAGCAGCTTGGGAAGGACAGAAGGAAACACCATATATTTT; cdr3_aa: CASSLGRTEGNTIYF
clone_size: .; j_call: TRBJ2-7; v_call: TRBV15; d_call: TRBD2; cdr3_nt: TGTGCCACCAGCAGAGGAGCGGGAGGGCCCCCCTACGAGCAGTACTTC; cdr3_aa: CATSRGAGGPPYEQYF
clone_size: .; j_call: TRBJ1-1; v_call: TRBV9; d_call: .; cdr3_nt: TGTGCCAGCAGCACCCTACAGGGCCCGAACACTGAAGCTTTCTTT; cdr3_aa: CASSTLQGPNTEAFF
clone_size: .; j_call: TRBJ1-3; v_call: TRBV9; d_call: .; cdr3_nt: TGTGCCAGCAGCTTATACGACAGCCGTGGAAACACCATATATTTT; cdr3_aa: CASSLYDSRGNTIYF
clone_size: .; j_call: TRBJ2-7; v_call: TRBV5-1; d_call: .; cdr3_nt: TGCGCCAGCAGCTTGGACGTAGGGGCAGGGAGCTACGAGCAGTACTTC; cdr3_aa: CASSLDVGAGSYEQYF
clone_size: .; j_call: TRBJ2-7; v_call: TRBV14; d_call: .; cdr3_nt: TGTGCCAGCAGCCAATTCTACGAGCAGTACTTC; cdr3_aa: CASSQFYEQYF
clone_size: .; j_call: TRBJ2-1; v_call: TRBV19; d_call: TRBD1; cdr3_nt: TGTGCCAGTAGTATAGTACGTGGGATCGGGGACAGTGAGCAGTTCTTC; cdr3_aa: CASSIVRGIGDSEQFF
clone_size: .; j_call: TRBJ2-2; v_call: TRBV9; d_call: .; cdr3_nt: TGTGCCAGCAGCGTAGGCGAGAGGAGCGGGGAGCTGTTTTTT; cdr3_aa: CASSVGERSGELFF
clone_size: many; j_call: TRBJ1-5; v_call: TRBV7-8; d_call: .; cdr3_nt: TGTGCCAGCAGTCCCGCCAATCAGCCCCAGCATTTT; cdr3_aa: CASSPANQPQHF
clone_size: .; j_call: TRBJ2-7; v_call: TRBV7-9; d_call: .; cdr3_nt: TGTGCCAGCAGCTTAGTCGACGAGCAGTACTTC; cdr3_aa: CASSLVDEQYF
clone_size: .; j_call: TRBJ2-5; v_call: TRBV19; d_call: TRBD2; cdr3_nt: TGTGCCAGCGGGACTAGCGGGAGTGGGTTTGCAGAGACCCAGTACTTC; cdr3_aa: CASGTSGSGFAETQYF
clone_size: .; j_call: TRBJ2-2; v_call: TRBV28; d_call: TRBD2; cdr3_nt: TGTGCCAGCAGCGGGGTTAGCGGGAGGGCCGACACCGGGGAGCTGTTTTTT; cdr3_aa: CASSGVSGRADTGELFF
clone_size: .; j_call: TRBJ2-2; v_call: TRBV2; d_call: TRBD1; cdr3_nt: TGTGCCAGCAGTCAGGGGGCAGGGACCGGGGAGCTGTTTTTT; cdr3_aa: CASSQGAGTGELFF
clone_size: .; j_call: TRBJ2-5; v_call: TRBV7-2; d_call: .; cdr3_nt: TGTGCCAGCAGCGCCCAGCGCCAAGAGACCCAGTACTTC; cdr3_aa: CASSAQRQETQYF
clone_size: once; j_call: TRBJ1-2; v_call: TRBV28; d_call: TRBD1; cdr3_nt: TGTGCCAGCAGTTTAGGTTTCAGGGGGCCCAACTATGGCTACACCTTC; cdr3_aa: CASSLGFRGPNYGYTF
clone_size: .; j_call: TRBJ1-1; v_call: TRBV30; d_call: .; cdr3_nt: TGTGCCTGGAGTCTCGGACTGGGGAACACTGAAGCTTTCTTT; cdr3_aa: CAWSLGLGNTEAFF
clone_size: .; j_call: TRBJ1-1; v_call: TRBV28; d_call: .; cdr3_nt: TGTGCCAGTGGGGTGGGAAGCATGAACACTGAAGCTTTCTTT; cdr3_aa: CASGVGSMNTEAFF